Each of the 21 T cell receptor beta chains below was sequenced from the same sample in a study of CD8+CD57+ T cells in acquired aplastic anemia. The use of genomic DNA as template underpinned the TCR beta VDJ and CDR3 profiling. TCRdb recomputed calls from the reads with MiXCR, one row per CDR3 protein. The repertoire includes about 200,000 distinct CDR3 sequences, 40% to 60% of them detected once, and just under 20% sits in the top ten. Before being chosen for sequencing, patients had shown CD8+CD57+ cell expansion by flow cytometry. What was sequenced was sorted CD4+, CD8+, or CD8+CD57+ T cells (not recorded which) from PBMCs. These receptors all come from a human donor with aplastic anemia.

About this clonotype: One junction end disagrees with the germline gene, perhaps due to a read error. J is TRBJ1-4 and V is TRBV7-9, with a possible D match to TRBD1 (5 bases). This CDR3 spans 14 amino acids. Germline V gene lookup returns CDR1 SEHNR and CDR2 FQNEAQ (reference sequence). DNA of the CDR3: TGTGCCGGCAGCGGGGCAAGTGCTTATGAAAAACTGTTTTTT. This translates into CAGSGASAYEKLFF. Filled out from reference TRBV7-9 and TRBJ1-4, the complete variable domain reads DTGVSQNPRHKITKRGQNVTFRCDPISEHNRLYWYRQTLGQGPEFLTYFQNEAQLEKSRLLSDRFSAERPKGSFSTLEIQRTEQGDSAMYLCAGSGASAYEKLFFGSGTQLSVL.

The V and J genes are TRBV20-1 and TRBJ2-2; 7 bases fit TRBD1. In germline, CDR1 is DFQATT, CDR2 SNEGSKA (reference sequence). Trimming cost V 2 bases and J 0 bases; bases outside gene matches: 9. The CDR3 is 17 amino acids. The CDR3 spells CSARNPGQLANTGELFF. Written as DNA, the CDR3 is TGCAGTGCTAGAAACCCGGGACAGTTAGCGAACACCGGGGAGCTGTTTTTT.

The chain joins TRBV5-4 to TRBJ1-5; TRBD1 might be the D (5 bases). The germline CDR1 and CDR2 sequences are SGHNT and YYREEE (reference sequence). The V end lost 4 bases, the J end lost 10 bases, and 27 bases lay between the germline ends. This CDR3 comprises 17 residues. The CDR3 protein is CASSSLPGLAEILPQHF. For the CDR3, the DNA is TGTGCCAGCAGCAGCCTCCCGGGACTAGCGGAAATTCTCCCCCAGCATTTT. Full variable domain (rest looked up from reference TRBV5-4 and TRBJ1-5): ETGVTQSPTHLIKTRGQQVTLRCSSQSGHNTVSWYQQALGQGPQFIFQYYREEENGRGNFPPRFSGLQFPNYSSELNVNALELDDSALYLCASSSLPGLAEILPQHFGDGTRLSIL.

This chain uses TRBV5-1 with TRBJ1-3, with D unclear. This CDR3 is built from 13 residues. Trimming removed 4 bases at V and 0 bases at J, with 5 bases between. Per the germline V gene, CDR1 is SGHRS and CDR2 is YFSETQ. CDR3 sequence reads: CASSPVSGNTIYF. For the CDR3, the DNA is TGCGCCAGCAGCCCAGTCTCTGGAAACACCATATATTTT.

The CDR3 is CATSREPVLQETQYF. CDR3 bases: TGTGCCACCAGCAGAGAGCCGGTCCTCCAAGAGACCCAGTACTTC. The chain recombines TRBV15 with TRBJ2-7; D unclear. With the DNA end fitting TRBJ2-5 better, the J assignment may be wrong. Germline CDR1 LNHNV, CDR2 YYDKDF (reference sequence). This CDR3 contains 15 residues.

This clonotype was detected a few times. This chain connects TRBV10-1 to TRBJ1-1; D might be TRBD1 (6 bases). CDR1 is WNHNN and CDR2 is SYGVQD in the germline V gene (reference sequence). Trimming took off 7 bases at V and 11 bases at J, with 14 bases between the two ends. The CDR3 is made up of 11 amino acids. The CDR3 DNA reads TGCGCCAGCACCGACGGACAGTGGGCTTTCTTT. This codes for CASTDGQWAFF.

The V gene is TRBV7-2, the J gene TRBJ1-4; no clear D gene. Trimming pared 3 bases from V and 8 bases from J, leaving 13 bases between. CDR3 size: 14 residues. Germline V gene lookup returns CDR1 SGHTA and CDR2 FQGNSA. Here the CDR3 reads CASSLGREREKLFF. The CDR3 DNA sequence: TGTGCCAGCAGCTTGGGGAGGGAGAGGGAAAAACTGTTTTTT.

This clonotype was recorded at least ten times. The CDR3 nucleotides are TGTGCCAGTAGTTTACAGGGGATGGGAAACACCATATATTTT. Translated: CASSLQGMGNTIYF. This chain uses TRBV19 with TRBJ1-3; 7 bases agree with TRBD1. Germline V gene sequence: CDR1 LNHDA, CDR2 SQIVND (reference sequence). J lost 4 bases, V lost 5 bases, and 5 bases had no gene match. The CDR3 length is 14 residues.

CDR3 sequence reads: CASSVSGGETQYF. Here the CDR3 DNA reads TGTGCCAGTAGTGTTAGCGGGGGAGAGACCCAGTACTTC. The chain couples TRBV19 to TRBJ2-5, with TRBD2 matching 9 bases. Germline CDR1 and CDR2: LNHDA and SQIVND (reference sequence). The CDR3 covers 13 residues. V lost 5 bases to trimming and J lost 4 bases; unmatched junction nucleotides: 2.

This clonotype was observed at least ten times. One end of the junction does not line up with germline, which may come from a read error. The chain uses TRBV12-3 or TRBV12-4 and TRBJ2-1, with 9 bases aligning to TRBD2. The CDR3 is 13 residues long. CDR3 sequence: CASRLAGANEQFF. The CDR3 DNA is TGTGCCAGCAGATTAGCGGGGGCTAATGAGCAGTTCTTC.

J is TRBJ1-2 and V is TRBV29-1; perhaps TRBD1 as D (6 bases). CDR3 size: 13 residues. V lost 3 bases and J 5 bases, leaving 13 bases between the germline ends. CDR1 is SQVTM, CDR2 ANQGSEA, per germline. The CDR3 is CSVDPGGHYGYTF. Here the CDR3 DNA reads TGCAGCGTTGATCCTGGGGGCCATTATGGCTACACCTTC.

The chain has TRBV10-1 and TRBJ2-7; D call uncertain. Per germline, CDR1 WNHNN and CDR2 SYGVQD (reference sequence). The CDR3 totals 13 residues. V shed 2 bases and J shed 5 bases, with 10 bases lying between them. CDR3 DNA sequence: TGCGCCAGCAGTGAGGGTCCCGCCCACGAGCAGTACTTC. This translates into CASSEGPAHEQYF.

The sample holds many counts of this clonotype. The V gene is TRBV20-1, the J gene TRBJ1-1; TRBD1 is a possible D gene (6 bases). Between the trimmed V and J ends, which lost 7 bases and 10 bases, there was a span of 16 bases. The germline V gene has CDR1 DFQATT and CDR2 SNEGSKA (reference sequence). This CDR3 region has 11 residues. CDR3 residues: CSVRTARGAFF. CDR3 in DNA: TGCAGTGTTAGGACAGCCAGGGGAGCTTTCTTT.

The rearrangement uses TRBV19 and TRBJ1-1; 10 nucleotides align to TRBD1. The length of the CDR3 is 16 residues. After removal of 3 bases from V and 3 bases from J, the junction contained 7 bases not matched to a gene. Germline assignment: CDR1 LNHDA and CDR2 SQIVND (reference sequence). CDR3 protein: CASSIPDRGRDTEAFF. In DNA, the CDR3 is TGTGCCAGTAGTATCCCCGACAGGGGGCGAGACACTGAAGCTTTCTTT.

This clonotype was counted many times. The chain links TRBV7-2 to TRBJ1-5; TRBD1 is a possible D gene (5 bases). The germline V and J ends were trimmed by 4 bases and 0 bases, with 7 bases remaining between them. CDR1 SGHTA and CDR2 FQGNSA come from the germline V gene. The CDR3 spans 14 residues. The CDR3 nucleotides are TGTGCCAGCAGCTCGACAGTTAGCAATCAGCCCCAGCATTTT. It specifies CASSSTVSNQPQHF.

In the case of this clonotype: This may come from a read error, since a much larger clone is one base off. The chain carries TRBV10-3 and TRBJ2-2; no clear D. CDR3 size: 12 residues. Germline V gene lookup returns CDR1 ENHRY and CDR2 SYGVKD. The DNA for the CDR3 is TGTGCAGCAACGTGGGGCACCGGGGAGCTGTTTTTT. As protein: CAATWGTGELFF.

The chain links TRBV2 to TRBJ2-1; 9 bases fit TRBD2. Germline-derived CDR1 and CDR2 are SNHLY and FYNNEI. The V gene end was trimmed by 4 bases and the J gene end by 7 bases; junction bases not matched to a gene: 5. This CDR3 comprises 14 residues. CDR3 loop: CASSVRGGLNEQFF. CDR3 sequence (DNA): TGTGCCAGCAGTGTGCGGGGGGGCTTAAATGAGCAGTTCTTC.

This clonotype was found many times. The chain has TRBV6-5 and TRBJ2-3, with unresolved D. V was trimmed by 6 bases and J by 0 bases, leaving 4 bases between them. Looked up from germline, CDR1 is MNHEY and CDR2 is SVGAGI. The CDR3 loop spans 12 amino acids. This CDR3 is CASRESTDTQYF. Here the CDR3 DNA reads TGTGCCAGCAGGGAAAGCACAGATACGCAGTATTTT.

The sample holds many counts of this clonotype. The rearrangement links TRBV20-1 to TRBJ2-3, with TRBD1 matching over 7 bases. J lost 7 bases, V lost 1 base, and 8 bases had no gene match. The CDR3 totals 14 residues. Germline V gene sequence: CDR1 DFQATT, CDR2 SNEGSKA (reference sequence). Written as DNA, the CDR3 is TGCAGTGCTAGAGTACAGGGGTATAAAAATACGCAGTATTTT. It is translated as CSARVQGYKNTQYF.

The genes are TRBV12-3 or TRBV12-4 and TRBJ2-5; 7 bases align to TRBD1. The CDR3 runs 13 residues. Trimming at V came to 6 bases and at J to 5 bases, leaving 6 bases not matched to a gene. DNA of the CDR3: TGTGCCAGCAGGACGGGACAGCATGAGACCCAGTACTTC. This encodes CASRTGQHETQYF.

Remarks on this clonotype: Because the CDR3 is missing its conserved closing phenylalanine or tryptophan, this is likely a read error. For the CDR3, the DNA is TGTGCCAGCAGCTTAGTCGTCCGCGAGCAGTACCTC. It translates to CASSLVVREQYL. V gene TRBV7-2 combines with J gene TRBJ2-7; D ambiguous. The CDR3 totals 12 residues. The V gene's germline CDR1 is SGHTA and CDR2 FQGNSA. V lost 1 base and J 6 bases, leaving 7 bases between the germline ends.